These T cell receptor beta chains were read from a single sample in a study of T cell repertoires in cytomegalovirus infection. No cognate antigen is known for these TCRs. TCRdb re-called the reads through MiXCR, storing one row per CDR3 protein. Here the sample spans about 100,000 distinct CDR3 sequences, under 55% being singletons. The sequences come from CD8+ T cells from cultured PBMCs, collected from culture after CMV antigen stimulation. The receptors stem from a human donor in good health (CMV status not recorded). Some clones in this sample may be carry-over from other donors' samples. Both conserved end residues are part of each CDR3. D genes are given only for firm matches. The size entry is marked missing in some rows and otherwise reads once, few, many or a size class.

clone_size: few
v_call: TRBV4-1
d_call: .
j_call: TRBJ2-7
cdr3_length: 14
cdr3_aa: CASSQVKGNGEQYF
cdr3_nt: TGCGCCAGCAGCCAAGTGAAGGGGAACGGCGAGCAGTACTTC

clone_size: few
v_call: TRBV11-3
d_call: .
j_call: TRBJ1-1
cdr3_length: 14
cdr3_aa: CASSSRGLNTEAFF
cdr3_nt: TGTGCCAGCAGCTCCCGAGGCCTGAACACTGAAGCTTTCTTT

clone_size: many
v_call: TRBV7-8
d_call: TRBD2
j_call: TRBJ2-3
cdr3_length: 15
cdr3_aa: CASSLAAGAVDTQYF
cdr3_nt: TGTGCCAGCAGCTTAGCAGCGGGGGCCGTGGATACGCAGTATTTT

clone_size: .
v_call: TRBV2
d_call: .
j_call: TRBJ2-7
cdr3_length: 15
cdr3_aa: CASRETGKPHYEQYF
cdr3_nt: TGTGCCAGCAGAGAAACAGGGAAACCCCACTACGAGCAGTACTTC

clone_size: few
v_call: TRBV24-1
d_call: .
j_call: TRBJ2-7
cdr3_length: 11
cdr3_aa: CATSNGYEQYF
cdr3_nt: TGTGCCACCAGTAACGGGTACGAGCAGTACTTC

clone_size: .
v_call: TRBV28
d_call: .
j_call: TRBJ1-4
cdr3_length: 15
cdr3_aa: CASNPAGDPNEKLFF
cdr3_nt: TGTGCCAGCAACCCTGCTGGGGACCCTAATGAAAAACTGTTTTTT

clone_size: .
v_call: TRBV12-3/TRBV12-4
d_call: .
j_call: TRBJ1-2
cdr3_length: 15
cdr3_aa: CASSLGSGLNYGYTF
cdr3_nt: TGTGCCAGCAGTTTGGGGTCAGGTCTTAACTATGGCTACACCTTC

clone_size: many
v_call: TRBV19
d_call: .
j_call: TRBJ2-5
cdr3_length: 14
cdr3_aa: CASSITSPQETQYF
cdr3_nt: TGTGCCAGTAGTATAACTAGTCCACAAGAGACCCAGTACTTC

clone_size: few
v_call: TRBV7-6
d_call: .
j_call: TRBJ1-1
cdr3_length: 16
cdr3_aa: CASSQLGGEMNTEAFF
cdr3_nt: TGTGCCAGCAGCCAATTGGGGGGTGAAATGAACACTGAAGCTTTCTTT

clone_size: few
v_call: TRBV12-3/TRBV12-4
d_call: .
j_call: TRBJ2-3
cdr3_length: 15
cdr3_aa: CASSLGPPRTDTQYF
cdr3_nt: TGTGCCAGCAGTTTAGGCCCTCCTCGCACAGATACGCAGTATTTT

clone_size: .
v_call: TRBV7-6
d_call: TRBD2
j_call: TRBJ2-1
cdr3_length: 19
cdr3_aa: CASSLEAGTPSGGGYEQFF
cdr3_nt: TGTGCCAGCAGCTTAGAGGCTGGAACTCCGAGCGGGGGGGGATATGAGCAGTTCTTC

clone_size: once
v_call: TRBV2
d_call: TRBD2
j_call: TRBJ2-2
cdr3_length: 16
cdr3_aa: CASNQLAGAHTGELFF
cdr3_nt: TGTGCCAGCAATCAACTAGCGGGGGCCCACACCGGGGAGCTGTTTTTT

clone_size: .
v_call: TRBV2
d_call: .
j_call: TRBJ2-2
cdr3_length: 16
cdr3_aa: CASSEGLKLGTGELFF
cdr3_nt: TGTGCCAGCAGTGAAGGACTTAAGCTGGGCACCGGGGAGCTGTTTTTT

clone_size: .
v_call: TRBV28
d_call: .
j_call: TRBJ1-2
cdr3_length: 14
cdr3_aa: CASSLPSANYGYTF
cdr3_nt: TGTGCCAGCAGTTTACCAAGTGCTAACTATGGCTACACCTTC

clone_size: few
v_call: TRBV19
d_call: .
j_call: TRBJ2-3
cdr3_length: 15
cdr3_aa: CASSPTSSSTDTQYF
cdr3_nt: TGTGCCAGTAGCCCTACTAGTTCCAGCACAGATACGCAGTATTTT

clone_size: .
v_call: TRBV19
d_call: .
j_call: TRBJ1-2
cdr3_length: 15
cdr3_aa: CASSVGAGHFYGYTF
cdr3_nt: TGTGCCAGTAGTGTGGGTGCGGGACACTTCTATGGCTACACCTTC

clone_size: .
v_call: TRBV7-6
d_call: .
j_call: TRBJ2-3
cdr3_length: 15
cdr3_aa: CASSQSWGAQDTQYF
cdr3_nt: TGTGCCAGCAGCCAAAGCTGGGGGGCCCAAGATACGCAGTATTTT

clone_size: .
v_call: TRBV7-9
d_call: .
j_call: TRBJ2-3
cdr3_length: 13
cdr3_aa: CASSVIITDTQYF
cdr3_nt: TGTGCCAGCAGCGTCATTATCACAGATACGCAGTATTTT

clone_size: .
v_call: TRBV7-6
d_call: .
j_call: TRBJ2-1
cdr3_length: 13
cdr3_aa: CASSFGVYNEQFF
cdr3_nt: TGTGCCAGCAGCTTTGGGGTTTACAATGAGCAGTTCTTC

clone_size: .
v_call: TRBV27
d_call: .
j_call: TRBJ1-5
cdr3_length: 14
cdr3_aa: CASSLYHLGQPQHF
cdr3_nt: TGTGCCAGCAGTTTATATCACTTGGGTCAGCCCCAGCATTTT

clone_size: .
v_call: TRBV28
d_call: TRBD1
j_call: TRBJ2-7
cdr3_length: 17
cdr3_aa: CASSLISWRQGIYEQYF
cdr3_nt: TGTGCCAGCAGTTTAATCTCCTGGAGACAGGGTATCTACGAGCAGTACTTC

clone_size: .
v_call: TRBV10-3
d_call: .
j_call: TRBJ2-2
cdr3_length: 15
cdr3_aa: CATEVGGPNTGELFF
cdr3_nt: TGTGCCACGGAGGTCGGGGGTCCGAACACCGGGGAGCTGTTTTTT

clone_size: few
v_call: TRBV5-1
d_call: .
j_call: TRBJ2-7
cdr3_length: 15
cdr3_aa: CASTWIGVNFYEQYF
cdr3_nt: TGCGCCAGCACCTGGATAGGGGTGAATTTCTACGAGCAGTACTTC

clone_size: few
v_call: TRBV6-5
d_call: TRBD1
j_call: TRBJ1-3
cdr3_length: 15
cdr3_aa: CASRLGQGPGNTIYF
cdr3_nt: TGTGCCAGCAGACTAGGACAGGGTCCTGGAAACACCATATATTTT

clone_size: .
v_call: TRBV6-6
d_call: .
j_call: TRBJ2-7
cdr3_length: 14
cdr3_aa: CASSYPGATYEQYF
cdr3_nt: TGTGCCAGCAGTTACCCCGGAGCTACCTACGAGCAGTACTTC

clone_size: .
v_call: TRBV4-1
d_call: TRBD1
j_call: TRBJ2-1
cdr3_length: 16
cdr3_aa: CASSQEPGQSYNEQFF
cdr3_nt: TGCGCCAGCAGCCAGGAACCGGGACAGTCCTACAATGAGCAGTTCTTC

clone_size: .
v_call: TRBV12-3/TRBV12-4
d_call: .
j_call: TRBJ2-7
cdr3_length: 15
cdr3_aa: CASLFGGASSYEQYF
cdr3_nt: TGTGCCAGTCTCTTCGGGGGCGCCAGCTCCTACGAGCAGTACTTC

clone_size: .
v_call: TRBV7-6
d_call: TRBD2
j_call: TRBJ2-1
cdr3_length: 14
cdr3_aa: CASSTGGAYNEQFF
cdr3_nt: TGTGCCAGCAGCACCGGGGGGGCCTACAATGAGCAGTTCTTC

clone_size: .
v_call: TRBV13
d_call: TRBD1
j_call: TRBJ2-1
cdr3_length: 20
cdr3_aa: CASSLVAPYPGQGAYNEQFF
cdr3_nt: TGTGCCAGCAGCTTAGTGGCCCCCTACCCGGGACAGGGGGCCTACAATGAGCAGTTCTTC

clone_size: .
v_call: TRBV4-2
d_call: TRBD1
j_call: TRBJ1-2
cdr3_length: 16
cdr3_aa: CASSPSPGQPNYGYTF
cdr3_nt: TGTGCCAGCAGCCCCTCTCCGGGACAGCCTAACTATGGCTACACCTTC

clone_size: .
v_call: TRBV6-5
d_call: .
j_call: TRBJ2-2
cdr3_length: 14
cdr3_aa: CASSIGQGNGELFF
cdr3_nt: TGTGCCAGCAGTATAGGGCAGGGAAACGGGGAGCTGTTTTTT

clone_size: .
v_call: TRBV4-1
d_call: .
j_call: TRBJ2-1
cdr3_length: 16
cdr3_aa: CASSHPGGGGNNEQFF
cdr3_nt: TGCGCCAGCAGCCACCCAGGGGGAGGGGGCAACAATGAGCAGTTCTTC

clone_size: .
v_call: TRBV7-6
d_call: TRBD2
j_call: TRBJ2-1
cdr3_length: 15
cdr3_aa: CASRRGTSSYNEQFF
cdr3_nt: TGTGCCTCCAGGCGGGGGACGAGCTCCTACAATGAGCAGTTCTTC

clone_size: few
v_call: TRBV7-8
d_call: TRBD1
j_call: TRBJ2-5
cdr3_length: 15
cdr3_aa: CASSSSQGARETQYF
cdr3_nt: TGTGCCAGCAGCTCCTCACAGGGGGCGAGGGAGACCCAGTACTTC

clone_size: .
v_call: TRBV27
d_call: .
j_call: TRBJ1-2
cdr3_length: 14
cdr3_aa: CASSLTVGNYGYTF
cdr3_nt: TGTGCCAGCAGTTTAACAGTTGGGAACTATGGCTACACCTTC

clone_size: few
v_call: TRBV4-1
d_call: TRBD1
j_call: TRBJ1-4
cdr3_length: 14
cdr3_aa: CASTRQGYNEKLFF
cdr3_nt: TGCGCCAGCACCCGACAGGGATATAATGAAAAACTGTTTTTT

clone_size: .
v_call: TRBV4-1
d_call: .
j_call: TRBJ2-7
cdr3_length: 15
cdr3_aa: CASSQVSGKGYEQYF
cdr3_nt: TGCGCCAGCAGCCAAGTATCCGGAAAGGGCTACGAGCAGTACTTC

clone_size: .
v_call: TRBV5-4
d_call: .
j_call: TRBJ2-2
cdr3_length: 14
cdr3_aa: CASTPTENTGELFF
cdr3_nt: TGTGCCAGCACCCCGACAGAGAACACCGGGGAGCTGTTTTTT

clone_size: .
v_call: TRBV27
d_call: TRBD1
j_call: TRBJ1-2
cdr3_length: 14
cdr3_aa: CASSFLGTEDGYTF
cdr3_nt: TGTGCCAGCAGTTTCCTCGGGACAGAAGATGGCTACACCTTC

clone_size: few
v_call: TRBV7-2
d_call: .
j_call: TRBJ1-6
cdr3_length: 13
cdr3_aa: CASSLSPPSPLHF
cdr3_nt: TGTGCCAGCAGCTTATCCCCACCTTCACCCCTCCACTTT

clone_size: .
v_call: TRBV7-6
d_call: TRBD1
j_call: TRBJ1-2
cdr3_length: 17
cdr3_aa: CASSYGTERIFSDGYTF
cdr3_nt: TGTGCCAGCAGCTATGGGACAGAAAGAATTTTTTCGGATGGCTACACCTTC

clone_size: few
v_call: TRBV7-9
d_call: .
j_call: TRBJ1-1
cdr3_length: 13
cdr3_aa: CASTGQENAEAFF
cdr3_nt: TGTGCCAGCACGGGGCAAGAGAACGCTGAAGCTTTCTTT

clone_size: many
v_call: TRBV11-2
d_call: TRBD2
j_call: TRBJ2-3
cdr3_length: 14
cdr3_aa: CASSSMAGEGTQYF
cdr3_nt: TGTGCCAGCAGCTCCATGGCGGGGGAGGGTACGCAGTATTTT

clone_size: .
v_call: TRBV14
d_call: .
j_call: TRBJ2-1
cdr3_length: 15
cdr3_aa: CASSLWDGQYNEQFF
cdr3_nt: TGTGCCAGCAGCCTTTGGGACGGACAATACAATGAGCAGTTCTTC

clone_size: few
v_call: TRBV6-1
d_call: .
j_call: TRBJ2-7
cdr3_length: 15
cdr3_aa: CASSEGAGESYEQYF
cdr3_nt: TGTGCCAGCAGTGAAGGGGCAGGCGAGTCCTACGAGCAGTACTTC

clone_size: many
v_call: TRBV7-6
d_call: TRBD2
j_call: TRBJ2-3
cdr3_length: 20
cdr3_aa: CASSFIFVGDSGGAPDTQYF
cdr3_nt: TGTGCCAGCAGCTTTATTTTTGTTGGGGATAGCGGGGGGGCTCCAGATACGCAGTATTTT

clone_size: .
v_call: TRBV28
d_call: .
j_call: TRBJ2-7
cdr3_length: 12
cdr3_aa: CANSPSTYEQYF
cdr3_nt: TGTGCCAACAGCCCTTCCACCTACGAGCAGTACTTC

clone_size: .
v_call: TRBV15
d_call: .
j_call: TRBJ2-3
cdr3_length: 15
cdr3_aa: CATSRDEPSTDTQYF
cdr3_nt: TGTGCCACCAGCAGAGATGAGCCTAGCACAGATACGCAGTATTTT

clone_size: many
v_call: TRBV28
d_call: .
j_call: TRBJ1-5
cdr3_length: 16
cdr3_aa: CASRPPVGPSNQPQHF
cdr3_nt: TGTGCCAGCAGGCCCCCGGTGGGTCCTAGCAATCAGCCCCAGCATTTT

clone_size: many
v_call: TRBV2
d_call: .
j_call: TRBJ1-2
cdr3_length: 11
cdr3_aa: CARKTVYGYTF
cdr3_nt: TGTGCCAGGAAGACAGTCTATGGCTACACCTTC

clone_size: many
v_call: TRBV19
d_call: .
j_call: TRBJ1-1
cdr3_length: 13
cdr3_aa: CASSLAGSTEAFF
cdr3_nt: TGTGCCAGTAGTCTCGCAGGGAGCACTGAAGCTTTCTTT

clone_size: .
v_call: TRBV19
d_call: .
j_call: TRBJ2-2
cdr3_length: 16
cdr3_aa: CASSPRAGWNTGELFF
cdr3_nt: TGTGCCAGTAGTCCTCGTGCGGGGTGGAACACCGGGGAGCTGTTTTTT

clone_size: many
v_call: TRBV29-1
d_call: .
j_call: TRBJ1-1
cdr3_length: 12
cdr3_aa: CSVAEEITEAFF
cdr3_nt: TGCAGCGTAGCGGAGGAAATCACTGAAGCTTTCTTT

clone_size: .
v_call: TRBV24-1
d_call: TRBD1
j_call: TRBJ2-5
cdr3_length: 14
cdr3_aa: CATSVGTGVETQYF
cdr3_nt: TGTGCCACCAGTGTGGGGACAGGAGTAGAGACCCAGTACTTC

clone_size: .
v_call: TRBV7-6
d_call: TRBD1
j_call: TRBJ2-7
cdr3_length: 15
cdr3_aa: CASSPRQGDFYEQYF
cdr3_nt: TGTGCCAGCAGCCCGAGACAGGGAGATTTCTACGAGCAGTACTTC

clone_size: .
v_call: TRBV27
d_call: .
j_call: TRBJ2-7
cdr3_length: 14
cdr3_aa: CASSLYRASYEQYF
cdr3_nt: TGTGCCAGCAGTTTATACAGGGCCTCCTACGAGCAGTACTTC

clone_size: .
v_call: TRBV12-3/TRBV12-4
d_call: .
j_call: TRBJ2-1
cdr3_length: 14
cdr3_aa: CASSLGGSERLQFF
cdr3_nt: TGTGCCAGCAGTTTGGGCGGGTCCGAAAGGCTGCAGTTCTTC

clone_size: .
v_call: TRBV27
d_call: TRBD2
j_call: TRBJ2-7
cdr3_length: 16
cdr3_aa: CASSLSLAGGSYEQYF
cdr3_nt: TGTGCCAGCAGTTTATCTCTAGCGGGGGGGTCCTACGAGCAGTACTTC

clone_size: .
v_call: TRBV4-1
d_call: TRBD2
j_call: TRBJ2-7
cdr3_length: 16
cdr3_aa: CASSPTETSGGYEQYF
cdr3_nt: TGCGCCAGCAGCCCGACGGAAACTAGCGGGGGCTACGAGCAGTACTTC